These 11 T cell receptor beta chains originate from one sample sequenced in a study of blood T cells in healthy people across ages. A second about 6 to 11 cycle PCR used barcoded and J-beta primers. MiXCR, applied by TCRdb to the 5' RACE reads, yields one record per CDR3 protein. This table holds about 1.8 million distinct CDR3 sequences, about 49% found once. Sequencing was done on a sample of blood. Receptors were obtained from a woman in her thirties or forties in good health.

The V and J genes are TRBV29-1 and TRBJ2-2; tentatively, D is TRBD1 (5 bases). The V end lost 4 bases, the J end lost 0 bases, and 9 bases lay between the germline ends. CDR3 size: 14 residues. From germline, CDR1 is SQVTM and CDR2 ANQGSEA. CDR3 bases: TGCAGCGTTGCCGTCAGGGCGAACACCGGGGAGCTGTTTTTT. Protein: CSVAVRANTGELFF.

This chain links TRBV4-1 with TRBJ2-7; 13 bases are shared with TRBD2. CDR1 is MGHRA, CDR2 YSYEKL, per germline. The J segment lost 0 bases and the V segment lost 0 bases, leaving 8 bases of the junction unmatched. This CDR3 has 19 residues. Written as DNA, the CDR3 is TGCGCCAGCAGCCAAGATCCCACGGGACTAGCGGGGTACTCCTACGAGCAGTACTTC. As protein: CASSQDPTGLAGYSYEQYF.

This sequence joins TRBV12-3 or TRBV12-4 and TRBJ1-2; possible D gene TRBD1, 5 bases. The CDR3 covers 13 residues. Trimming stripped 5 bases from V and 8 bases from J, with 15 bases between. In DNA, the CDR3 is TGTGCCAGCAGTGTATTAGGCAGGGAGGGCTACACCTTC. Translation gives CASSVLGREGYTF.

The gene calls are TRBV9 and TRBJ2-3; tentatively, D is TRBD1 or TRBD2 (5 bases each). The CDR3 loop spans 13 amino acids. Germline loops: CDR1 SGDLS, CDR2 YYNGEE. V was pared by 0 bases and J by 4 bases, with 6 bases between. The CDR3 region has the DNA TGTGCCAGCAGCGTAGTGGGGGCAGATACGCAGTATTTT. Residues: CASSVVGADTQYF.

This clonotype was counted between two and nine times. The rearrangement links TRBV5-1 to TRBJ2-5; TRBD1 matches at 8 bases. There are 17 residues in the CDR3. V shed 7 bases, J shed 0 bases, and the junction held 14 bases outside the gene matches. The V gene's germline CDR1 is SGHRS and CDR2 YFSETQ. CDR3 loop: CASAVSSGGEYQETQYF. The CDR3 DNA is TGCGCCAGCGCCGTTTCCTCAGGGGGCGAGTACCAAGAGACCCAGTACTTC.

This clonotype occurred once. The rearrangement links TRBV3-1 to TRBJ2-1; D is perhaps TRBD1 or TRBD2 (5 bases each). CDR1 is LGHDT, CDR2 YNNKEL, per germline (reference sequence). V lost 1 base, J lost 10 bases, and 20 bases lay in between. The CDR3 totals 16 residues. CDR3 protein: CASSQGIAWGLGEQFF. DNA for the CDR3: TGTGCCAGCAGCCAAGGAATAGCGTGGGGCCTGGGGGAGCAGTTCTTC.

The chain carries TRBV11-1 and TRBJ2-7, with 7 bases identical to TRBD2. The J call is uncertain, as TRBJ2-5 better fits the DNA end. Germline lookup yields CDR1 SGHAT and CDR2 FQDESV (reference sequence). The CDR3 extends over 15 amino acids. CDR3 residues: CASSLAGREGETQYF. The CDR3 nucleotides are TGTGCCAGCAGCTTAGCGGGCAGGGAGGGAGAGACCCAGTACTTC.

There are many counts of this clonotype. This sequence joins TRBV5-1 and TRBJ2-1, with TRBD2 as a possible D gene (6 bases). CDR3 length equals 15 residues. Trimming left V 1 base short and J 5 bases short, with 13 bases between. CDR1 and CDR2 from the germline V gene are SGHRS and YFSETQ. The CDR3 sequence is CASSLFRGRNNEQFF. For the CDR3, the DNA is TGCGCCAGCAGCTTGTTCCGGGGGAGGAACAATGAGCAGTTCTTC. The variable domain in full, with the rest retrieved from reference TRBV5-1 and TRBJ2-1, is KAGVTQTPRYLIKTRGQQVTLSCSPISGHRSVSWYQQTPGQGLQFLFEYFSETQRNKGNFPGRFSGRQFSNSRSEMNVSTLELGDSALYLCASSLFRGRNNEQFFGPGTRLTVL.

This clonotype was counted a few times. The V gene is TRBV7-2, the J gene TRBJ2-1; 12 bases line up with TRBD2. CDR1 SGHTA and CDR2 FQGNSA come from the germline V gene. After removal of 4 bases from V and 0 bases from J, the junction contained 13 bases not matched to a gene. There are 20 residues in the CDR3. Here the CDR3 DNA reads TGTGCCAGCAGCTCCCGAGCGACTAGCGGGGGTCGACGCTCCTACAATGAGCAGTTCTTC. Amino acids: CASSSRATSGGRRSYNEQFF.

This chain connects TRBV12-3 or TRBV12-4 to TRBJ2-3; D is unresolved. V lost 2 bases to trimming and J lost 2 bases, with 5 bases between them. The CDR3 runs to 13 residues. CDR3 sequence reads: CASSLMTTDTQYF. The CDR3 DNA reads TGTGCCAGCAGTTTAATGACCACAGATACGCAGTATTTT.

Points on this clonotype: This may come from a read error, since a much larger clone is one base off. The rearrangement joins TRBV12-3 or TRBV12-4 to TRBJ2-5; possibly TRBD2 for D (6 bases). Between the trimmed V and J ends, which lost 5 bases and 9 bases, there was a span of 19 bases. The CDR3 covers 14 residues. CDR3 region: CASSPTAGREAQYF. The CDR3 coding sequence is TGTGCCAGCAGTCCAACAGCGGGTAGGGAGGCCCAGTACTTC.